Listed below are T cell receptor beta chains from one sample, sequenced in a study of blood T cells in healthy people across ages. TCRdb called the 5' RACE reads again in MiXCR, with one record for every CDR3 protein. The data show roughly 800,000 distinct CDR3 sequences, 58% seen once. Input material: blood. These receptors all stem from a man younger than 40 in good health. The conserved cysteine and the conserved F or W are not part of the CDR3 here.

TRBV6-1	TRBJ2-6	ASRAGTGWKSGANVLT
TRBV29-1	.	SVVGVLGRSGSLRETQY
TRBV29-1	TRBJ2-7	SVGQGNYEQY
TRBV20-1	TRBJ2-4	SALKRTIQY
TRBV20-1	TRBJ2-3	SARMRGGTSSTDTQY
TRBV7-9	TRBJ2-1	ASSLEGLEQF
TRBV5-8	TRBJ2-1	ASSAGTGTYNEQF
TRBV20-1	TRBJ2-7	SSSGTGIYEQY
TRBV10-3	.	ASGPGGEQY
TRBV6-1	TRBJ2-7	ASRTEGTGGGEQY
TRBV28	TRBJ2-3	ASSHPQGAAPDTQY
TRBV25-1	TRBJ2-7	ASSGTGSYEQY
TRBV2	TRBJ1-6	ASITGYLSPLH
TRBV6-1	TRBJ1-2	ASSGARNDKGYGYT
TRBV2	TRBJ2-7	ASTETSGAVYEQY
TRBV7-2	TRBJ2-3	ASSPDSGLSTDTQY
TRBV7-2	TRBJ1-5	ASSPYDRDDQPQH
TRBV7-2	TRBJ2-1	ASSDPGLAGNEQF
TRBV28	TRBJ2-3	ASRASDTQY
TRBV14	TRBJ2-1	ASSQLAGVREQF
TRBV7-3	TRBJ2-1	ASSFTPSNEQF
TRBV4-2	TRBJ2-3	ASSQELQVGAGDDTQY
TRBV6-2/TRBV6-3	TRBJ1-1	ASSYLRANTEAF
TRBV20-1	TRBJ1-2	SAVDHRDYGYGYT
TRBV27	TRBJ2-3	AIRGGRGRRDTQY
TRBV9	TRBJ2-3	ASSVVTAASTDTQY
TRBV6-6	TRBJ2-5	ASRYLSDRQETQY
TRBV12-3/TRBV12-4	TRBJ1-1	ASSGTAGENTEAF
TRBV28	TRBJ2-5	ASSQVGGREETQY
TRBV2	TRBJ1-2	ASSELRGSYGYT
TRBV29-1	TRBJ2-3	SVSDRGSITDTQY
TRBV27	TRBJ1-1	ASSLVQGVGNTEAF
TRBV4-2	TRBJ2-3	ASSQRLAGGNTDTQY
TRBV18	TRBJ2-1	ASSPYAGGPSYEQF
TRBV27	TRBJ2-3	ASSWDWQSTQY
TRBV20-1	TRBJ2-1	SARRYASGDNEQF
TRBV6-1	TRBJ2-5	ASSAINPYQETQY
TRBV27	TRBJ2-7	ASSYGTPWTEQY
TRBV13	TRBJ2-5	ASSYLTGPSRGTQY
TRBV7-9	TRBJ2-5	ASSLEMGLQETQY
TRBV3-1	TRBJ2-5	ASSQERGRGVRETQY
TRBV27	TRBJ2-7	ASRPGTEPSYEQY
TRBV15	TRBJ2-5	ATSRDTLGTQY
TRBV6-2/TRBV6-3	TRBJ2-1	ASSMDSQPHNEQF
TRBV28	TRBJ1-6	ASSSGTGGSPLH
TRBV7-2	TRBJ2-3	ASSPRRGHTQY
TRBV13	TRBJ2-7	ASSDRRGSSYEQY
TRBV3-1	TRBJ2-3	ASSQFRTPVADTQY